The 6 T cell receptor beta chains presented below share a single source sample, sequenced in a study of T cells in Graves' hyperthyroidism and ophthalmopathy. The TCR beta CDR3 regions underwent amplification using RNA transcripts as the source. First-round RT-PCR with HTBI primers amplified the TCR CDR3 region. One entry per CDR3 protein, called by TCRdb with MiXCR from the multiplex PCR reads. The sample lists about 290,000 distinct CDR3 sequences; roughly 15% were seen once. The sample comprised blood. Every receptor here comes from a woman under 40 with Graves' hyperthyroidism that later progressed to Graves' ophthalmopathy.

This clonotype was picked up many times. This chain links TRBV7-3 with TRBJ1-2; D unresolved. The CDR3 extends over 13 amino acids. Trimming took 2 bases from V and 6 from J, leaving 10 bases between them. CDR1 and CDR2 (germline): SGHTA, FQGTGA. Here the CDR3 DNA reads TGTGCCAGCAGCTTAGGGGTCGGTGATGGCTACACCTTC. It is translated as CASSLGVGDGYTF.

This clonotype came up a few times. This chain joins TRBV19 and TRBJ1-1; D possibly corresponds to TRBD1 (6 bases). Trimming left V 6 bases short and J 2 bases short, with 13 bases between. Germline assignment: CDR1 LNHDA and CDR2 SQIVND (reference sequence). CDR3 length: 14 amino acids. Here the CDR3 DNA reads TGTGCCAGTAGACCCGGGACACTAAACACTGAAGCTTTCTTT. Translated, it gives CASRPGTLNTEAFF.

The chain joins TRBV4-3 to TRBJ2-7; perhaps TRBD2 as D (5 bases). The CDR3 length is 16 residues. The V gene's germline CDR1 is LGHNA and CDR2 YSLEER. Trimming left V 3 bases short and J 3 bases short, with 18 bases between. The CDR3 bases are TGCGCCAGCAGCCAGATTAGGGATGCGGGTTACTACGAGCAGTACTTC. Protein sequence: CASSQIRDAGYYEQYF.

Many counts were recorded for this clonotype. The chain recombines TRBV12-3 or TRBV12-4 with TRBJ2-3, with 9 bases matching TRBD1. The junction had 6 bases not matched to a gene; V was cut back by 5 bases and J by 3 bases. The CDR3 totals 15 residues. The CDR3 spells CASSATGGATDTQYF. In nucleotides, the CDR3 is TGTGCCAGCAGTGCAACAGGGGGCGCGACAGATACGCAGTATTTT.

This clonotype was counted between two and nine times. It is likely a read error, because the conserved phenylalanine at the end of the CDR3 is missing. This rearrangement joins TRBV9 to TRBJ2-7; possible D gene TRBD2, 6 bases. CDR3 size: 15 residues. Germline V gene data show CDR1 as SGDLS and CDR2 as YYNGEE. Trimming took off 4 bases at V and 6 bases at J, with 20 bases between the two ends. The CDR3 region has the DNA TGTGCCAGCAGCCCAGAGGGACTCCGACGGGGCGAGCAGTACCTC. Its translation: CASSPEGLRRGEQYL.

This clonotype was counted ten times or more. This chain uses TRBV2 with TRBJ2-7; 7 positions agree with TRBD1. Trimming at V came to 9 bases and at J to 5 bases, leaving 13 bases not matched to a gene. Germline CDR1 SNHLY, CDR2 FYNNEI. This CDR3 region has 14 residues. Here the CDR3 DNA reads TGTGCCAGAGATCGGGACAGCGAAAAGGACGAGCAGTACTTC. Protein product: CARDRDSEKDEQYF.